The table lists the clone carrying this T cell receptor beta chain with a few counts. This record belongs to a study of chemoradiotherapy in HPV16-positive cancers. Measured with immunoSEQ multiplex PCR; TCRdb has only the in-frame clones, and not every one. This sample has about 7,500 clones; about two thirds occur once, and the top ten carry 4.5% to 5.5%. The trim removed 8 bases at V and 1 base at J, leaving 5 bases unmatched. CDR1 and CDR2 from the germline V gene are SQVTM and ANQGSEA. The CDR3 sequence is 13 residues long. The J gene is TRBJ1-2, the V gene TRBV29-1; 9 bases are a match to TRBD1. The specimen was tumor tissue, collected from a patient who underwent chemoradiotherapy. This sequence originates from a human donor with HPV-associated anogenital cancer. The CDR3 spells CSSRTGDNYGYTF. The DNA of the CDR3 is TGCAGCTCCCGGACAGGGGATAACTATGGCTACACCTTC.